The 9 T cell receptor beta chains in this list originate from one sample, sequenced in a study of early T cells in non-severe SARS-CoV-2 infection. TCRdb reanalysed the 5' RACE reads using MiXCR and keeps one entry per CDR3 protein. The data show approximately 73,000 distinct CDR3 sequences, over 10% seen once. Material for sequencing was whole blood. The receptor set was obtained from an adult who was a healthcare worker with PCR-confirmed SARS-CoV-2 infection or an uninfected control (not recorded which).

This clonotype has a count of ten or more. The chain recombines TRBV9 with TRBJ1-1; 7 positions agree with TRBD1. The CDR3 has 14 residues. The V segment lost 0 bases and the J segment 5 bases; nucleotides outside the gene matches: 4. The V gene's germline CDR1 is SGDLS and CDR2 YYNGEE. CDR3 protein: CASSVGQGGTEAFF. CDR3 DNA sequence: TGTGCCAGCAGCGTAGGACAGGGTGGGACTGAAGCTTTCTTT.

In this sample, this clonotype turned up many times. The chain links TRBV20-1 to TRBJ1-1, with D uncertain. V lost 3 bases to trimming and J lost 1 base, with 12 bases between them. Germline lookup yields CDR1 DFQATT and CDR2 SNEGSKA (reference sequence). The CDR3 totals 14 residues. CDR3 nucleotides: TGCAGTGCTAGCGTCTGGCGAGGGAACACTGAAGCTTTCTTT. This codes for CSASVWRGNTEAFF.

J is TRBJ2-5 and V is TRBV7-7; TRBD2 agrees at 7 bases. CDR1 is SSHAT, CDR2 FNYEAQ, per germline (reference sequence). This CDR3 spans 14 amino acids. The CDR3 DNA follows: TGTGCTACATACCCTGGGAGGGCCCAAGAGACCCAGTACTTC. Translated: CATYPGRAQETQYF.

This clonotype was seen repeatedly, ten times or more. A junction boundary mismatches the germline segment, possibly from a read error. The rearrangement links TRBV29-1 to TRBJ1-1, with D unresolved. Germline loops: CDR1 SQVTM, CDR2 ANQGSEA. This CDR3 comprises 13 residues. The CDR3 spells CSVQDLIDTEAFF. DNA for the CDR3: TGCAGCGTTCAAGACCTGATAGACACTGAAGCTTTCTTT. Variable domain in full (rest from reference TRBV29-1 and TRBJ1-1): SAVISQKPSRDICQRGTSLTIQCQVDSQVTMMFWYRQQPGQSLTLIATANQGSEATYESGFVIDKFPISRPNLTFSTLTVSNMSPEDSSIYLCSVQDLIDTEAFFGQGTRLTVV.

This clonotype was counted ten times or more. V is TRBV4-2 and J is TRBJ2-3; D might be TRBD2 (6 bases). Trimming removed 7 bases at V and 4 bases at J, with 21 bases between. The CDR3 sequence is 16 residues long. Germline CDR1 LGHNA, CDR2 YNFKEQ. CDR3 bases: TGTGCCAGCAAGTATGGGCGGGGACTTTCACCAGATACGCAGTATTTT. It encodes CASKYGRGLSPDTQYF.

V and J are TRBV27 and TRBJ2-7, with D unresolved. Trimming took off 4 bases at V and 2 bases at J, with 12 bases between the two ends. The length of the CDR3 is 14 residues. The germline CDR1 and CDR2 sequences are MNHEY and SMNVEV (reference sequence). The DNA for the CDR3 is TGTGCCAGCAGTTCGTTGGAAGGGCCCTACGAGCAGTACTTC. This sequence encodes CASSSLEGPYEQYF.

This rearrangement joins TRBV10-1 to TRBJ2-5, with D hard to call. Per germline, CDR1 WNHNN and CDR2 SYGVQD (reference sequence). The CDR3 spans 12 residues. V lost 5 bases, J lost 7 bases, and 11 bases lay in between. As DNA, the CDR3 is TGCGCCAGCAGTCTCGACGGCGGGACCCAGTACTTC. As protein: CASSLDGGTQYF.

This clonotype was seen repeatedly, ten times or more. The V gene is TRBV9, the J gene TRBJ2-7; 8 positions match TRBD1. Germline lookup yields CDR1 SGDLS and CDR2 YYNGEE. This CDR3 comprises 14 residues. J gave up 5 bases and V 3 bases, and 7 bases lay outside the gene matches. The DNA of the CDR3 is TGTGCCAGCAGCGGAAGGACAGGGCTCAACGAGCAGTACTTC. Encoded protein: CASSGRTGLNEQYF.

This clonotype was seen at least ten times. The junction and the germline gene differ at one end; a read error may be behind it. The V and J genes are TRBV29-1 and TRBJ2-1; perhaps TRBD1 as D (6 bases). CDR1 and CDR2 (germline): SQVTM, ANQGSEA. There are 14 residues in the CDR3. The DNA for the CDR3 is TGCAGCGTTGACAGGGGCTTATCGTACAATGAACAGTTCTTC. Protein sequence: CSVDRGLSYNEQFF.